The T cell receptor (beta chain) described here comes from a study of CD8 T cells in ankylosing spondylitis. TCRdb reprocessed the 5' RACE reads with MiXCR, giving one entry per CDR3 protein. This sample yields roughly 150,000 distinct CDR3 sequences, of which 30% to 40% are seen a single time; about 5.5% belongs to the top ten. Between the trimmed V and J ends, which lost 5 bases and 2 bases, there was a span of 7 bases. Germline CDR1 is KGHDR and CDR2 is SFDVKD. The CDR3 consists of 13 residues. This clonotype was seen a single time. Sequences were obtained from synovial fluid, either unsorted or a sorted T cell fraction (not recorded which). The chain couples TRBV24-1 to TRBJ2-3; no definite D call. The sequence was obtained from a male donor with ankylosing spondylitis. In DNA, the CDR3 is TGTGCCACCAGTGGCAGATTCACAGATACGCAGTATTTT. It yields the protein CATSGRFTDTQYF.